What follows are 23 T cell receptor beta chains derived from one specimen sequenced in a study of shared T cell receptors in the human thymus. The table came from immunoSEQ multiplex PCR; TCRdb's copy has only in-frame clones and leaves some out. The sample has over 650,000 clones, 70% to 90% seen once; the top ten hold 0.009% to 0.0095%. The data also belong to a second study, concerning human thymus T cells.

The sequenced sample consisted of thymocytes. The source is a boy under three years old with a congenital heart defect.

The chain joins TRBV7-9 to TRBJ1-4; D is undetermined. Trimming stripped 4 bases from V and 7 bases from J, with 22 bases between. CDR1 is SEHNR and CDR2 is FQNEAQ in the germline V gene (reference sequence). The CDR3 sequence is 17 residues long. The CDR3 region has the DNA TGTGCCAGCAGCTGTTTCCGAGGTCGCCAGCATCGTGAAAAACTGTTTTTT. Translated, it gives CASSCFRGRQHREKLFF.

V and J are TRBV27 and TRBJ2-6; maybe TRBD1 (6 bases). V gave up 7 bases and J gave up 1 base, with 29 bases separating them. The CDR3 extends over 21 amino acids. Germline CDR1 is MNHEY and CDR2 is SMNVEV (reference sequence). The CDR3 protein is CASMQLALGRGNFSGANVLTF. Written as DNA, the CDR3 is TGTGCCAGCATGCAACTTGCCTTAGGCAGGGGTAATTTTTCTGGGGCCAACGTCCTGACTTTC.

The rearrangement uses TRBV29-1 and TRBJ1-5; D not resolved. The CDR3 is 14 amino acids. Germline V gene lookup returns CDR1 SQVTM and CDR2 ANQGSEA. The V and J ends lost 4 bases and 4 bases respectively, with 14 bases between them. The CDR3, as DNA: TGCAGCGTTGTGGGTTCGAACAGAAATCAGCCCCAGCATTTT. Protein: CSVVGSNRNQPQHF.

The rearrangement uses TRBV5-1 and TRBJ1-2; D is undetermined. The CDR3 extends over 14 amino acids. Germline lookup yields CDR1 SGHRS and CDR2 YFSETQ. V lost 0 bases and J 4 bases, leaving 10 bases between the germline ends. CDR3 protein: CASSLGQAFYGYTF. The DNA of the CDR3 is TGCGCCAGCAGCTTGGGACAAGCTTTCTATGGCTACACCTTC.

This chain uses TRBV4-3 with TRBJ1-1, with 9 nucleotides matching TRBD1. Germline V CDR1 and CDR2: LGHNA, YSLEER. Trimming at V came to 1 base and at J to 5 bases, leaving 5 bases not matched to a gene. This CDR3 region has 15 residues. CDR3 protein: CASSQAGQGGTEAFF. CDR3 in DNA: TGCGCCAGCAGCCAAGCGGGACAGGGAGGAACTGAAGCTTTCTTT.

This clone occurred a few times. For the CDR3, the DNA is TGTGCCAGTAAGGGGATCGGGGAGGACACTGAAGCTTTCTTT. Translating it yields CASKGIGEDTEAFF. The V call is TRBV19, the J call TRBJ1-1, with D maybe TRBD1 (5 bases). This CDR3 is 14 amino acids long. Germline V gene data show CDR1 as LNHDA and CDR2 as SQIVND (reference sequence). The V and J ends lost 7 bases and 3 bases respectively, with 15 bases between them.

This clone was found a few times. This chain links TRBV2 with TRBJ2-3; weak D call: TRBD1 (6 bases). CDR1 is SNHLY, CDR2 FYNNEI, per germline. V lost 7 bases and J 1 base, leaving 12 bases between the germline ends. The CDR3 covers 14 residues. In DNA, the CDR3 is TGTGCCAGCATCTGTTGGGGGCGCACAGATACGCAGTATTTT. This codes for CASICWGRTDTQYF.

The chain recombines TRBV14 with TRBJ2-3; D is undetermined. Germline V lookup: CDR1 SGHDN, CDR2 FVKESK. Between the trimmed V and J ends, which lost 0 bases and 6 bases, there was a span of 13 bases. This CDR3 has 15 amino acids. The CDR3 DNA reads TGTGCCAGCAGCCAAGACAGCGCTACCCCCGATACGCAGTATTTT. Translation: CASSQDSATPDTQYF.

The genes are TRBV30 and TRBJ2-7, with D unclear. The germline CDR1 and CDR2 sequences are GTSNPN and SVGIG (reference sequence). The ends were cut back, 2 bases at V and 7 bases at J, with 12 bases in the middle. The CDR3 is 12 residues long. For the CDR3, the DNA is TGTGCCTGGAGTACCCATAGAGTAGAGCAGTACTTC. Its protein is CAWSTHRVEQYF.

Notes on this clone: Other DNA sequences in this specimen translate into the identical CDR3. The V gene is TRBV6-4, the J gene TRBJ1-6; 9 nucleotides agree with TRBD1. Trimming took 5 bases from V and 7 from J; bases not matched to a gene: 6. The CDR3 length is 15 residues. The germline V gene encodes CDR1 MRHNA and CDR2 SNTAGT. CDR3 DNA sequence: TGTGCCAGCAGTCCGGACAGGGGCCCAAATTCACCCCTCCACTTT. It is translated as CASSPDRGPNSPLHF.

A single count supports this clone. The V gene is TRBV28, the J gene TRBJ1-2, with a weak D call TRBD1 (5 bases). Per germline, CDR1 MDHEN and CDR2 SYDVKM. The V and J ends lost 6 bases and 1 base respectively, with 9 bases between them. This CDR3 has 13 residues. Written as DNA, the CDR3 is TGTGCCAGCAGAGACAGCGTTAACTATGGCTACACCTTC. Translation gives CASRDSVNYGYTF.

V is TRBV6-1 and J is TRBJ2-7; a weak D match, TRBD1 (6 bases). CDR3 length: 16 residues. Trimming stripped 2 bases from V and 6 bases from J, with 20 bases between. CDR1 and CDR2 (germline): MNHNS, SASEGT. This CDR3 is CASSEIRHRELVEQYF. CDR3 nucleotides: TGTGCCAGCAGTGAAATCCGTCACAGGGAACTCGTCGAGCAGTACTTC.

This clone was recorded once. J is TRBJ1-2 and V is TRBV28, with D perhaps TRBD1 (5 bases). This CDR3 has 16 residues. V was clipped by 3 bases and J by 4 bases, with 18 bases between them. Germline lookup yields CDR1 MDHEN and CDR2 SYDVKM. The CDR3 coding sequence is TGTGCCAGCAGTTTCCAGTCGGGGGACGCGGGCTATGGCTACACCTTC. Its protein is CASSFQSGDAGYGYTF.

The chain carries TRBV10-3 and TRBJ2-1; D gene uncertain. The CDR3 has 13 residues. V lost 2 bases and J 5 bases, leaving 7 bases between the germline ends. From germline, CDR1 is ENHRY and CDR2 SYGVKD. CDR3 residues: CAISEDKNNEQFF. As DNA, the CDR3 is TGTGCCATCAGTGAGGACAAGAACAATGAGCAGTTCTTC.

V gene TRBV9 combines with J gene TRBJ1-5, with TRBD1 matching over 7 bases. This CDR3 spans 14 amino acids. J gave up 5 bases and V 3 bases, and 5 bases lay outside the gene matches. CDR1 and CDR2 from the germline V gene are SGDLS and YYNGEE. This CDR3 is CASSANRGDQPQHF. Here the CDR3 DNA reads TGTGCCAGCAGCGCGAACAGGGGAGATCAGCCCCAGCATTTT.

The chain recombines TRBV6-6 with TRBJ1-1; D remains unclear. Trimming took off 2 bases at V and 0 bases at J, with 10 bases between the two ends. The length of the CDR3 is 15 residues. Germline-derived CDR1 and CDR2 are MNHNY and SVGAGI (reference sequence). CDR3 in DNA: TGTGCCAGCAGTTACGCAGGCGAGTTGAACACTGAAGCTTTCTTT. Translation gives CASSYAGELNTEAFF.

The chain employs TRBV27 and TRBJ2-7; perhaps TRBD2 as D (5 bases). The CDR3 loop spans 15 amino acids. V lost 5 bases and J lost 2, with 16 bases in between. CDR1 MNHEY and CDR2 SMNVEV come from the germline V gene (reference sequence). CDR3 in amino acids: CASSPSPVRAYEQYF. The CDR3 bases are TGTGCCAGCAGTCCCTCCCCGGTGCGGGCCTACGAGCAGTACTTC.

This clone was recorded a few times. The rearrangement links TRBV5-4 to TRBJ1-1; tentatively, D is TRBD1 (5 bases). The CDR3 has 16 residues. V gave up 4 bases and J gave up 3 bases, with 19 bases separating them. CDR1 SGHNT and CDR2 YYREEE come from the germline V gene (reference sequence). CDR3 bases: TGTGCCAGCAGCGGCCGGGCCGCGGGGGGTGACACTGAAGCTTTCTTT. Translation: CASSGRAAGGDTEAFF.

This sequence joins TRBV5-6 and TRBJ2-7, with D hard to call. CDR3 length: 12 residues. V lost 1 base and J 0 bases, leaving 2 bases between the germline ends. Germline CDR1 SGHDT, CDR2 YYEEEE. This CDR3 reads CASSLYSYEQYF. The CDR3 nucleotides read TGTGCCAGCAGCTTGTACTCCTACGAGCAGTACTTC.

V gene TRBV27 combines with J gene TRBJ1-2; D uncertain. This CDR3 has 17 amino acids. Germline-derived CDR1 and CDR2 are MNHEY and SMNVEV (reference sequence). The germline V and J ends were trimmed by 5 bases and 0 bases, with 19 bases remaining between them. The CDR3 spells CASSPIPPGGTNYGYTF. Written as DNA, the CDR3 is TGTGCCAGCAGTCCAATACCCCCCGGCGGGACTAACTATGGCTACACCTTC.

The rearrangement uses TRBV5-4 and TRBJ2-1, with 9 bases fitting TRBD1. The CDR3 is 13 amino acids. V lost 4 bases and J lost 9; bases outside the gene matches: 5. Germline CDR1 is SGHNT and CDR2 is YYREEE (reference sequence). The CDR3 protein is CASSDTGGSEQFF. In nucleotides, the CDR3 is TGTGCCAGCAGCGATACAGGGGGCAGTGAGCAGTTCTTC.

This sequence joins TRBV28 and TRBJ2-1; a weak D match, TRBD2 (6 bases). V lost 2 bases and J 5 bases, leaving 16 bases between the germline ends. From germline, CDR1 is MDHEN and CDR2 SYDVKM. The length of the CDR3 is 16 residues. DNA of the CDR3: TGTGCCAGCAGTTTACAAGCGGGCCCGGATAACAATGAGCAGTTCTTC. Translation: CASSLQAGPDNNEQFF.

The V and J genes are TRBV9 and TRBJ2-2, with 7 positions matching TRBD1. Germline lookup yields CDR1 SGDLS and CDR2 YYNGEE. Germline trimming cut 3 bases from V and 3 bases from J; bases unmatched to any gene: 14. This CDR3 region has 18 residues. CDR3 sequence reads: CASSDPDRSGVDTGELFF. The CDR3 DNA sequence: TGTGCCAGCAGCGACCCGGACAGGTCAGGGGTAGACACCGGGGAGCTGTTTTTT.